A single sample gave rise to the 7 T cell receptor beta chains below, sequenced in a study of T cell changes during pregnancy in multiple sclerosis. The repertoire was sequenced with immunoSEQ multiplex PCR; TCRdb's copy has only in-frame clones and lacks some. Found here are about 55,000 clones, approximately 94% of them singletons; the top ten hold over 2%. The sequenced sample was CD8+ T cells from peripheral blood mononuclear cells, obtained after pregnancy. The receptors derive from a female donor with multiple sclerosis, enrolled in a pregnancy study.

V and J are TRBV4-1 and TRBJ2-7; D is possibly TRBD1 (5 bases). The CDR3 runs to 15 residues. V dropped 0 bases and J dropped 3 bases, with 12 bases sitting between them. CDR1 and CDR2 from the germline V gene are MGHRA and YSYEKL. The CDR3 sequence: CASSQDWRQNYEQYF. CDR3 DNA: TGCGCCAGCAGCCAAGATTGGAGACAGAACTACGAGCAGTACTTC.

This chain uses TRBV6-6 with TRBJ2-7, with D uncertain. Germline CDR1 reads MNHNY; CDR2 reads SVGAGI (reference sequence). The CDR3 contains 11 residues. The V and J ends lost 6 bases and 7 bases respectively, with 10 bases between them. CDR3 protein: CASSTISEQYF. Written as DNA, the CDR3 is TGTGCCAGCAGCACTATAAGTGAGCAGTACTTC.

V gene TRBV19 combines with J gene TRBJ2-7; 9 bases map to TRBD1. The trim removed 6 bases at V and 7 bases at J, leaving 10 bases unmatched. Per the germline V gene, CDR1 is LNHDA and CDR2 is SQIVND (reference sequence). The CDR3 runs 14 residues. The CDR3 reads CASSYGQGTMEQYF. The CDR3 nucleotides read TGTGCCAGTAGCTACGGACAGGGGACGATGGAGCAGTACTTC.

The CDR3 DNA reads TGTGCCAGCAGCTCCCCGGGACTAGCGGGAGGGCCGGGGAATGAGCAGTTCTTC. It is translated as CASSSPGLAGGPGNEQFF. This rearrangement joins TRBV9 to TRBJ2-1, with 16 bases fitting TRBD2. Germline CDR1 reads SGDLS; CDR2 reads YYNGEE. V was clipped by 4 bases and J by 7 bases; unmatched bases: 11. This CDR3 spans 18 amino acids.

The V gene is TRBV2, the J gene TRBJ2-5; 9 positions agree with TRBD2. The CDR3 is 16 amino acids. The germline V gene has CDR1 SNHLY and CDR2 FYNNEI. The V segment lost 6 bases and the J segment 2 bases; nucleotides outside the gene matches: 10. The chain's CDR3 is CASRTGVAGEQETQYF. In DNA, the CDR3 is TGTGCCAGCAGGACTGGGGTAGCGGGGGAACAAGAGACCCAGTACTTC.

For the CDR3, the DNA is TGTGCCAGCAGTTTATCGCCCCGGAGCTATGGCTACACCTTC. Protein: CASSLSPRSYGYTF. V usage is TRBV27 and J usage is TRBJ1-2, with D unresolved. Per the germline V gene, CDR1 is MNHEY and CDR2 is SMNVEV (reference sequence). Trimming pared 0 bases from V and 4 bases from J, leaving 9 bases between. CDR3 size: 14 residues.

The chain employs TRBV19 and TRBJ2-3, with D perhaps TRBD2 (6 bases). Germline V lookup: CDR1 LNHDA, CDR2 SQIVND (reference sequence). Trimming removed 5 bases at V and 0 bases at J, with 12 bases between. The CDR3 extends over 15 amino acids. CDR3 region: CASSWAGRSTDTQYF. The CDR3 DNA is TGTGCCAGTAGTTGGGCGGGGAGAAGCACAGATACGCAGTATTTT.